The clone carrying this TCR beta chain was observed at least ten times. Its cognate antigen is unknown. The CDR3 extends over 14 amino acids. V lost 1 base to trimming and J lost 6 bases, with 12 bases between them. Germline CDR1 SGHDT, CDR2 YYEEEE. The library was built from about 370 ng RNA with molecular barcoded adaptors for alpha/delta and beta/gamma chains. Using its own MiXCR run on the reads, TCRdb lists one record per CDR3 protein. The table lists more than 55,000 distinct CDR3 sequences, 20% to 25% of them singletons, with about a sixth in the top ten. The data belong to a study of read filtering for tumor transcriptome and immune sequencing. Study summary: The cohort had 17 to 20 men and about 15 women aged roughly 47 to 90, mean around 63 years. Roughly 8 patients were R-ISS I, about 16 were R-ISS II, 7 were R-ISS III. The study, taken as a whole, reports: In IR-seq, single-read clonotypes were about 80% of clonotypes but 3.5% to 4% of reads. Dropping single-read clonotypes raised IR-seq and RNA-seq shared-clonotype correlation.

Sequencing was performed on a population of CD138-negative cells sorted from bone marrow. This TCR derives from a donor aged 40 or over with multiple myeloma. The chain employs TRBV5-6 and TRBJ2-3; tentatively, D is TRBD2 (5 bases). The CDR3 sequence: CASSLYLSGDTQYF. The CDR3 nucleotides are TGTGCCAGCAGCTTGTATCTCTCGGGGGATACGCAGTATTTT.